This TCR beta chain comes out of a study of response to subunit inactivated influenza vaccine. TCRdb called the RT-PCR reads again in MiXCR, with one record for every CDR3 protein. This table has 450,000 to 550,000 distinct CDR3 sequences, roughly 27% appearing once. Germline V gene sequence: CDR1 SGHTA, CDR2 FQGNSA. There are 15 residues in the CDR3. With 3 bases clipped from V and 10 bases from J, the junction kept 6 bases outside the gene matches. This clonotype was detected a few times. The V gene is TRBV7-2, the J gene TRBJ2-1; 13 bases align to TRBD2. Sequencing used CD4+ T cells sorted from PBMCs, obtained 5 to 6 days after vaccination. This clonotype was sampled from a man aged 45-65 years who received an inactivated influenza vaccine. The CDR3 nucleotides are TGTGCCAGCAGCTTCGGACTAGCGGGAGACGCCGAGCAGTTCTTC. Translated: CASSFGLAGDAEQFF.